The clone carrying this TCR beta chain turned up a few times. Its antigen is currently unknown. The time point was: after neoadjuvant nivolumab, at surgical resection. Patients had newly diagnosed, untreated stage II-IVA oral cavity squamous cell carcinoma. Cohort: HPV-negative, locally advanced oral cavity squamous cell carcinoma patients. Germline V gives CDR1 SGHRS, CDR2 YFSETQ. Unmatched junction bases numbered 10, after V lost 3 bases and J lost 0 bases. The CDR3 consists of 17 residues. The entry originates in a study of neoadjuvant anti-PD-1 for oral cavity cancer. Study details: Patients without progression received a fourth nivolumab dose around day 43, then surgical resection on days 50-56. General study points: TCR analyses covered only a few patients per response group.

Libraries were prepared by immunoSEQ multiplex PCR; TCRdb keeps only in-frame clonotypes and omits some of them. The sample comprises more than 13,000 clones, roughly 82% of which are singletons, and roughly 2% rests with the top ten. Sample: PBMCs, taken after nivolumab (anti-PD-1) treatment. The chain joins TRBV5-1 to TRBJ1-1; 8 nucleotides line up with TRBD1. The sequence derives from a person aged 35-80 years with oral cavity squamous cell carcinoma. CDR3 residues: CASSSNAGGPVNTEAFF. CDR3 in DNA: TGCGCCAGCAGCTCGAATGCAGGGGGCCCCGTGAACACTGAAGCTTTCTTT.